This T cell receptor (beta chain) was obtained from a study of regulatory T cells in long-lasting Graves disease. Study overall: For under 3 months, newly diagnosed Graves' patients had been taking antithyroid drugs.

This clonotype was recorded at least ten times. What it recognizes is unknown. General study points: Between persistent patients, roughly 2,600 public clonotypes were shared, exceeding the 966 shared between new patients. TCR diversity was lower in persistent Graves' patients than in newly diagnosed ones.

Combining iRepertoire HTBI primers with Arm-PCR of CDR3 regions, the authors built TCR beta libraries. TCRdb reprocessed the multiplex PCR reads via MiXCR and lists one record per CDR3 protein. The table records roughly 400,000 distinct CDR3 sequences, 15% to 20% of them present only once. The time point denotes: newly diagnosed GD, antithyroid drugs for less than 3 months. PBMC-extracted RNA yielded the TCR library. Trimming stripped 3 bases from V and 1 base from J, with 6 bases between. The length of the CDR3 is 14 residues. This sample also appeared in a second study, on T cells in Graves' hyperthyroidism and ophthalmopathy. As that report states: Patients having uncontrolled infection, another autoimmune disease, pregnancy or lactation were not included.

The chain combines TRBV12-3 or TRBV12-4 with TRBJ2-2; D is ambiguous. Sequencing used peripheral blood mononuclear cells (PBMCs), obtained at new diagnosis, from a patient treated with antithyroid drugs. The receptor comes from a woman aged 18-30 years with Graves disease. DNA for the CDR3: TGTGCCAGCAGTTTCCCGGGGAACACCGGGGAGCTGTTTTTT. It yields the protein CASSFPGNTGELFF.